The 2 T cell receptor beta chains below all came from one sample that was sequenced in a study of human T cells and chemical hapten exposure. Time point given: patch test 2, 6 weeks after DPC sensitization. The sample's treatment: therapeutic diphenylcyclopropenone sensitization with weekly scalp DPC. MiXCR, applied by TCRdb to the RACE reads, yields one record per CDR3 protein. The data contain 35,000 to 45,000 distinct CDR3 sequences, more than 8.5% of them singletons. Material: whole blood, obtained in connection with sensitization to the hapten diphenylcyclopropenone (DPC). The receptors were gathered from a woman between 40 and 50 years old with alopecia areata. Some clones in this sample may be carry-over from other donors' samples.

In its sample, this clonotype was seen a few times. The V call is TRBV30, the J call TRBJ1-2, with D possibly being TRBD1 (6 bases). The CDR3 extends over 11 amino acids. Trimming removed 3 bases from V and 9 bases from J, with 11 bases in between. Germline loops: CDR1 GTSNPN, CDR2 SVGIG (reference sequence). The CDR3 loop reads CAWSTGRSYTF. CDR3 DNA sequence: TGTGCCTGGAGCACAGGGAGGAGCTACACCTTC.

As concerns this clonotype: This could be a read error, since a much larger clone is one nucleotide away. This rearrangement joins TRBV3-1 to TRBJ2-1; 16 nucleotides align to TRBD2. This CDR3 contains 22 residues. Germline loops: CDR1 LGHDT, CDR2 YNNKEL (reference sequence). The chain's CDR3 is CTSSQDSTGLAGGIFGYNEQFF. The CDR3 coding sequence is TGTACCAGCAGCCAAGATTCCACGGGACTAGCGGGGGGGATTTTCGGGTACAATGAGCAGTTCTTC.